The entry below gives a single TCR beta chain sequence along with its context. Method: immunoSEQ multiplex PCR; TCRdb's copy keeps in-frame clones and lacks some. The sample contains approximately 90,000 clones, around nine tenths of which appear only once. The source of the sample is a study of identifying expanded T cells in peripheral blood. In germline, CDR1 is MGHRA, CDR2 YSYEKL. With V trimmed by 2 bases and J by 5 bases, 5 bases remained unmatched. This CDR3 is 15 amino acids long. This clonotype was sampled from a person aged 18 to 70 in good health. Specimen: blood. The chain employs TRBV4-1 and TRBJ2-2; 7 bases are a match to TRBD1. The CDR3 spells CASSQLTGATGELFF. In DNA form, the CDR3 reads TGCGCCAGCAGCCAATTAACAGGGGCAACCGGGGAGCTGTTTTTT.